These 4 T cell receptor beta chains originate from one sample sequenced in a study of memory CD4+ T cells and cytomegalovirus serostatus. Single viable CD3+CD4+CD8-CD45RO+ cells were sorted as the memory CD4+ T cells. The protocol was immunoSEQ multiplex PCR, while the TCRdb copy is restricted to in-frame clones and leaves out a portion. The sample consists of tens of thousands of clones, 70% to 80% of them appearing once. The specimen sequenced was memory CD4+ T cells from blood. The receptor source for this set is an adult in good health and CMV-seronegative.

V is TRBV5-1 and J is TRBJ2-7, with D unclear. V lost 6 bases, J lost 1 base, and 14 bases lay in between. Germline lookup yields CDR1 SGHRS and CDR2 YFSETQ. This CDR3 is 14 amino acids long. CDR3 loop: CASKGIKGSYEQYF. The CDR3 nucleotides read TGCGCCAGCAAAGGGATAAAAGGGTCCTACGAGCAGTACTTC.

The chain recombines TRBV4-3 with TRBJ2-1, with unresolved D. Deletions cut 2 bases from V and 0 bases from J, with 11 bases between. CDR3 length: 16 residues. Germline lookup yields CDR1 LGHNA and CDR2 YSLEER. The CDR3 here is CASSQYMLVSYNEQFF. The CDR3 coding sequence is TGCGCCAGCAGCCAATACATGCTAGTCTCCTACAATGAGCAGTTCTTC.

The chain joins TRBV30 to TRBJ1-2; D is possibly TRBD1 (6 bases). V was trimmed by 0 bases and J by 7 bases, leaving 12 bases between them. Germline-derived CDR1 and CDR2 are GTSNPN and SVGIG (reference sequence). This CDR3 contains 13 residues. The CDR3 region has the DNA TGTGCCTGGAGTGTACAGGGTCACGGTGGCTACACCTTC. It encodes CAWSVQGHGGYTF.

In this sample, this clone turned up once. The gene calls are TRBV7-9 and TRBJ2-1; 9 positions match TRBD2. Germline lookup yields CDR1 SEHNR and CDR2 FQNEAQ (reference sequence). Trimming removed 3 bases from V and 13 bases from J; junction bases left unmatched: 7. The CDR3 is 13 residues long. DNA of the CDR3: TGTGCCAGCAGCTTCCCCGCAGCGGGGGGCCAGTTCTTC. It yields the protein CASSFPAAGGQFF.